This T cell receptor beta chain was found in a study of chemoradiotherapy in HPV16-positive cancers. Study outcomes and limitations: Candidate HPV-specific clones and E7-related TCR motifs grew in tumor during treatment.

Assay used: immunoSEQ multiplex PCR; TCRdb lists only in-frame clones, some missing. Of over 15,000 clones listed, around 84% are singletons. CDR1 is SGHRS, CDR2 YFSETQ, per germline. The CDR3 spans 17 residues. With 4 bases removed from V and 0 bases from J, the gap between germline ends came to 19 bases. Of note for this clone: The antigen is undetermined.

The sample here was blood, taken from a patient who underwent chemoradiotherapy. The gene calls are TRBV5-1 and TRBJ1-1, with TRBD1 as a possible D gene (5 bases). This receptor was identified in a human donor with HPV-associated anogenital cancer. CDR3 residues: CASSPDPPQVLNTEAFF. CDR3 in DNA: TGCGCCAGCAGCCCGGACCCGCCACAGGTTTTGAACACTGAAGCTTTCTTT.